These 6 T cell receptor beta chains were all obtained from the same sample, sequenced in a study of cytomegalovirus exposure and HLA in healthy donors. The study ran its PCR with 60 Vbeta and 13 Jbeta primers. Some clones are missing from TCRdb's copy, which holds only in-frame ones; the method was immunoSEQ multiplex PCR. The data contain tens of thousands of clones, 81% of them seen just once; the ten biggest clones take up 2.7%. The sequenced sample consisted of PBMCs. The source of these receptors is a man aged 45 to 65 in good health and CMV-seronegative.

The chain is built from TRBV7-9 and TRBJ2-3; D is undetermined. The CDR3 loop spans 12 amino acids. Per germline, CDR1 SEHNR and CDR2 FQNEAQ (reference sequence). V was pared by 5 bases and J by 6 bases, with 9 bases between. For the CDR3, the DNA is TGTGCCAGCAGCCTGACTGGGGATACGCAGTATTTT. It is translated as CASSLTGDTQYF.

The chain combines TRBV7-2 with TRBJ1-2; 7 bases are a match to TRBD1. The CDR3 length is 13 residues. With 1 base clipped from V and 12 bases from J, the junction kept 8 bases outside the gene matches. Germline CDR1 reads SGHTA; CDR2 reads FQGNSA. The CDR3 nucleotides read TGTGCCAGCAGCTTAGGAAGGGGGCAGGGGAACACCTTC. Protein: CASSLGRGQGNTF. Combining the CDR3 with reference TRBV7-2 and TRBJ1-2 gives the whole variable domain GAGVSQSPSNKVTEKGKDVELRCDPISGHTALYWYRQSLGQGLEFLIYFQGNSAPDKSGLPSDRFSAERTGGSVSTLTIQRTQQEDSAVYLCASSLGRGQGNTFGSGTRLTVV.

This clone has just one count. This sequence joins TRBV5-1 and TRBJ2-1; 9 bases line up with TRBD2. With 1 base clipped from V and 2 bases from J, the junction kept 4 bases outside the gene matches. This CDR3 contains 16 residues. Germline-derived CDR1 and CDR2 are SGHRS and YFSETQ. The CDR3 bases are TGCGCCAGCAGCTTGAGGAGCGGGGGGACCTACAATGAGCAGTTCTTC. Its translation: CASSLRSGGTYNEQFF.

The chain is built from TRBV9 and TRBJ2-1; D is possibly TRBD1 or TRBD2 (5 bases each). Germline assignment: CDR1 SGDLS and CDR2 YYNGEE. V lost 4 bases and J lost 3, with 14 bases in between. The CDR3 is made up of 15 amino acids. CDR3 loop: CASSLGASSYNEQFF. The CDR3 DNA reads as TGTGCCAGCAGCCTAGGGGCTAGCAGCTACAATGAGCAGTTCTTC.

The rearrangement joins TRBV28 to TRBJ1-6; 10 bases fit TRBD1. Germline values: CDR1 MDHEN, CDR2 SYDVKM. V shed 5 bases, J shed 0 bases, and the junction held 7 bases outside the gene matches. This CDR3 has 18 amino acids. The CDR3 coding sequence is TGTGCCAGCAGTCTCCCGGGACAGGGGAGCTCCTATAATTCACCCCTCCACTTT. Encoded protein: CASSLPGQGSSYNSPLHF.

The chain carries TRBV5-6 and TRBJ1-1; a possible D gene is TRBD1 (5 bases). V was trimmed by 5 bases and J by 10 bases, leaving 24 bases between them. Germline CDR1 reads SGHDT; CDR2 reads YYEEEE. The CDR3 totals 15 residues. CDR3 region: CASSPRWGLYSGAFF. CDR3 coding DNA: TGTGCCAGCAGTCCCCGCTGGGGCCTGTACTCTGGAGCTTTCTTT.